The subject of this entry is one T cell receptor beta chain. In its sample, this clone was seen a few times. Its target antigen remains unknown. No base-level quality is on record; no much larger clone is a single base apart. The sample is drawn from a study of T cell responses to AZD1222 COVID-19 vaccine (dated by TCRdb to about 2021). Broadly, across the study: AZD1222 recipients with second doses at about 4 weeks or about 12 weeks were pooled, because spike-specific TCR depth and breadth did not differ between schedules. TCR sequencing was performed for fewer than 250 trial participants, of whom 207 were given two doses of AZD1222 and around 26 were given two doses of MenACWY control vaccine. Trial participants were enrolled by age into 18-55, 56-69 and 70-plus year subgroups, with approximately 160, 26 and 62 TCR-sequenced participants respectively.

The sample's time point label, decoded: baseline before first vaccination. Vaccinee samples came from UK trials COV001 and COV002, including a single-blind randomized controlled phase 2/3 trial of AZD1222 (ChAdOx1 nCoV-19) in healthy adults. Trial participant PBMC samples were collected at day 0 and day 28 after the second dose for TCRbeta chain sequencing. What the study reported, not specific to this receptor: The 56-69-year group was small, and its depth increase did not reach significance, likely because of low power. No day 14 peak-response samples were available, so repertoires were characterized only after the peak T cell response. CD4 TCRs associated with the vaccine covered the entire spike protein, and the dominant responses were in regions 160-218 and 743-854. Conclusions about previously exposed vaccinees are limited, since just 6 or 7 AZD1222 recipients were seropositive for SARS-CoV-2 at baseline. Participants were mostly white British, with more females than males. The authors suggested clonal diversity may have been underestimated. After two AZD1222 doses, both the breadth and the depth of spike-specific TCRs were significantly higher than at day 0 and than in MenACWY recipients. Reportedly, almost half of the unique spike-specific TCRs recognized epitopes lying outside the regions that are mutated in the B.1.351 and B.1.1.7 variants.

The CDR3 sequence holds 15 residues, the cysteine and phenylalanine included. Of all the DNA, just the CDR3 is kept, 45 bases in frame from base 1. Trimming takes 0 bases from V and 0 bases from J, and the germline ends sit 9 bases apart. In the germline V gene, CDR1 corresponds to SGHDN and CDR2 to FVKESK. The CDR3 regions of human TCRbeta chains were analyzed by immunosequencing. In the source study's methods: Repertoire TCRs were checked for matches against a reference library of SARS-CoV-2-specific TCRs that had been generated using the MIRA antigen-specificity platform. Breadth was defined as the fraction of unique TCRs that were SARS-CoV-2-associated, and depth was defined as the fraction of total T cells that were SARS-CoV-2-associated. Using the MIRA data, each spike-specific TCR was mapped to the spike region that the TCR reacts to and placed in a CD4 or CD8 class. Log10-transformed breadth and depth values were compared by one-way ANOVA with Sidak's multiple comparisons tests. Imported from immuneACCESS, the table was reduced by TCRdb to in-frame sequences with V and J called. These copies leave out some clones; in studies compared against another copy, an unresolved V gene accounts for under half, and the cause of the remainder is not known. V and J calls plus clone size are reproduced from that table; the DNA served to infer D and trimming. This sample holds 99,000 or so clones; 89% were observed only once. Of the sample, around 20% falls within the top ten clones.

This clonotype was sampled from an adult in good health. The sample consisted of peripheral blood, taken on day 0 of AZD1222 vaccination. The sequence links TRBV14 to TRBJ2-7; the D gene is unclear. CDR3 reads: CASSQEDLPSYEQYF. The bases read TGTGCCAGCAGCCAAGAAGATCTTCCCTCCTACGAGCAGTACTTC.